These 10 T cell receptor beta chains were sequenced from one sample in a study of control samples from healthy donors and cancer patients. Profiled with immunoSEQ multiplex PCR; TCRdb holds only in-frame clones, not every one. The data hold roughly 120,000 clones, with roughly 90% observed a single time. The source material was blood. The receptors here all came from a woman in her late teens or twenties in good health.

The V and J genes are TRBV29-1 and TRBJ1-4; a weak D match, TRBD1 (6 bases). This CDR3 region has 14 residues. Between the trimmed V and J ends, which lost 4 bases and 7 bases, there was a span of 16 bases. Germline V gene lookup returns CDR1 SQVTM and CDR2 ANQGSEA. The CDR3 loop reads CSVAGGQQGEKLFF. CDR3 bases: TGCAGCGTTGCGGGTGGCCAACAGGGTGAAAAACTGTTTTTT.

This rearrangement joins TRBV5-4 to TRBJ2-7, with 10 bases lining up with TRBD1. V dropped 0 bases and J dropped 2; count of bases not matched to a gene: 5. Germline values: CDR1 SGHNT, CDR2 YYREEE (reference sequence). The CDR3 loop spans 16 amino acids. CDR3 residues: CASSLGQGAQAYEQYF. CDR3 in DNA: TGTGCCAGCAGCTTGGGACAGGGGGCGCAGGCCTACGAGCAGTACTTC.

J is TRBJ2-5 and V is TRBV4-3, with D uncertain. The CDR3 length is 14 residues. The germline V and J ends were trimmed by 1 base and 5 bases, with 11 bases remaining between them. Germline-derived CDR1 and CDR2 are LGHNA and YSLEER. CDR3 nucleotides: TGCGCCAGCAGCCAAGGGGGTTCTACGGAGACCCAGTACTTC. It translates to CASSQGGSTETQYF.

The CDR3 bases are TGTGCCAGTAGTATTAAGGCCGGGGAGCTGTTTTTT. Its translation is CASSIKAGELFF. The chain uses TRBV19 and TRBJ2-2; D is unresolved. Trimming cost V 3 bases and J 6 bases, with 5 bases left between them. Germline V gene sequence: CDR1 LNHDA, CDR2 SQIVND (reference sequence). The CDR3 loop spans 12 amino acids.

The chain recombines TRBV27 with TRBJ1-2, with D possibly TRBD1 on 5 matching bases. V shed 5 bases and J shed 4 bases, with 17 bases lying between them. There are 15 residues in the CDR3. The germline gives CDR1 MNHEY, CDR2 SMNVEV (reference sequence). CDR3 sequence (DNA): TGTGCCAGCAGTCCCAGGGCGCGCGGTAGCTATGGCTACACCTTC. This encodes CASSPRARGSYGYTF.

The chain combines TRBV5-1 with TRBJ1-2; TRBD1 matches 7 bases. The V gene's germline CDR1 is SGHRS and CDR2 YFSETQ. Germline trimming cut 4 bases from V and 2 bases from J; bases unmatched to any gene: 14. The CDR3 loop spans 17 amino acids. CDR3 residues: CASSLLGRGQPNYGYTF. CDR3 DNA sequence: TGCGCCAGCAGCCTCCTGGGCCGGGGACAGCCGAACTATGGCTACACCTTC. The whole variable domain, filled in from reference TRBV5-1 and TRBJ1-2, reads KAGVTQTPRYLIKTRGQQVTLSCSPISGHRSVSWYQQTPGQGLQFLFEYFSETQRNKGNFPGRFSGRQFSNSRSEMNVSTLELGDSALYLCASSLLGRGQPNYGYTFGSGTRLTVV.

The genes are TRBV6-5 and TRBJ2-1, with TRBD1 matching 7 bases. J gave up 3 bases and V 0 bases, and 5 bases lay outside the gene matches. Per the germline V gene, CDR1 is MNHEY and CDR2 is SVGAGI. The CDR3 loop spans 16 amino acids. This chain's CDR3 is CASSYSRRGHYNEQFF. In DNA form, the CDR3 reads TGTGCCAGCAGTTACTCGCGAAGGGGGCACTACAATGAGCAGTTCTTC.

V and J are TRBV28 and TRBJ2-1; 7 positions match TRBD2. The ends lost 3 bases at V and 7 bases at J; junction bases unmatched: 6. Germline V CDR1 and CDR2: MDHEN, SYDVKM. The CDR3 runs to 14 residues. This CDR3 is CASSFWEGLNEQFF. Here the CDR3 DNA reads TGTGCCAGCAGTTTTTGGGAGGGCCTAAATGAGCAGTTCTTC.

This clone was recorded only once. V and J are TRBV11-2 and TRBJ2-7; TRBD1 agrees at 10 bases. There are 19 residues in the CDR3. Per germline, CDR1 SGHAT and CDR2 FQNNGV. V shed 5 bases, J shed 0 bases, and the junction held 16 bases outside the gene matches. DNA for the CDR3: TGTGCCAGCAGCCCCGTCGGGAGAAGCCGGACAGGGGGCTCCTACGAGCAGTACTTC. Its protein product is CASSPVGRSRTGGSYEQYF.

The rearrangement joins TRBV28 to TRBJ2-7; tentative D call: TRBD1 (5 bases). This CDR3 is 15 amino acids long. CDR1 MDHEN and CDR2 SYDVKM come from the germline V gene. With 6 bases removed from V and 3 bases from J, the gap between germline ends came to 18 bases. CDR3 protein: CASRTTAGYFYEQYF. CDR3 coding DNA: TGTGCCAGCAGGACGACAGCAGGGTATTTCTACGAGCAGTACTTC.